These 15 T cell receptor beta chains were all obtained from the same sample, sequenced in a study of blood T cell repertoires in COVID-19. Sequencing used immunoSEQ multiplex PCR; TCRdb keeps in-frame clones, though not all of them. The table lists roughly 250,000 clones, about 86% of them singletons. Sequenced input: peripheral blood. These receptors all come from an older woman with active or convalescent COVID-19.

V usage is TRBV7-2 and J usage is TRBJ2-3; 8 bases fit TRBD1. Germline CDR1 SGHTA, CDR2 FQGNSA. The CDR3 contains 14 residues. The junction had 8 bases not matched to a gene; V was cut back by 1 base and J by 11 bases. CDR3 in amino acids: CASSLVRQGAKQYF. The CDR3 DNA is TGTGCCAGCAGCTTAGTCAGGCAGGGGGCAAAGCAGTATTTT.

The chain joins TRBV4-2 to TRBJ1-2; no reliable D call. The germline V gene encodes CDR1 LGHNA and CDR2 YNFKEQ. This CDR3 spans 14 amino acids. Trimming removed 1 base at V and 1 base at J, with 7 bases between. The chain's CDR3 is CASSQGRVNYGYTF. Here the CDR3 DNA reads TGTGCCAGCAGCCAAGGGAGGGTTAACTATGGCTACACCTTC.

The chain carries TRBV27 and TRBJ1-2; D is uncertain. Germline CDR1 reads MNHEY; CDR2 reads SMNVEV (reference sequence). Trimming stripped 4 bases from V and 2 bases from J, with 23 bases between. The CDR3 has 18 amino acids. CDR3 protein: CASSSEPGMTYSNYGYTF. CDR3 in DNA: TGTGCCAGCAGTTCTGAACCGGGGATGACATATTCAAACTATGGCTACACCTTC.

The chain has TRBV7-9 and TRBJ1-1, with TRBD1 as a possible D gene (5 bases). The CDR3 spans 17 residues. CDR1 is SEHNR and CDR2 is FQNEAQ in the germline V gene (reference sequence). Trimming left V 1 base short and J 0 bases short, with 15 bases between. CDR3 sequence: CASSLGSGAEMNTEAFF. DNA for the CDR3: TGTGCCAGCAGCTTAGGAAGTGGGGCAGAGATGAACACTGAAGCTTTCTTT.

V gene TRBV15 combines with J gene TRBJ2-5; D is possibly TRBD2 (5 bases). The CDR3 is made up of 16 amino acids. Germline V gene sequence: CDR1 LNHNV, CDR2 YYDKDF (reference sequence). V shed 0 bases and J shed 4 bases, with 15 bases lying between them. CDR3 protein: CATSRDPASPVETQYF. The CDR3 DNA sequence: TGTGCCACCAGCAGAGATCCCGCTAGCCCGGTAGAGACCCAGTACTTC.

The rearrangement links TRBV15 to TRBJ2-1, with TRBD2 matching over 9 bases. Germline CDR1 reads LNHNV; CDR2 reads YYDKDF (reference sequence). Trimming at V came to 0 bases and at J to 7 bases, leaving 4 bases not matched to a gene. CDR3 length: 15 amino acids. CDR3 loop: CATSRDRLAVNEQFF. The CDR3 nucleotides read TGTGCCACCAGCAGAGATCGACTAGCGGTAAATGAGCAGTTCTTC.

This clone has only one observation. The chain couples TRBV9 to TRBJ2-2; 9 positions agree with TRBD1. The V and J ends lost 4 bases and 3 bases, in that order; junction bases with no gene match: 7. Germline CDR1 is SGDLS and CDR2 is YYNGEE. The CDR3 extends over 16 amino acids. Here the CDR3 reads CASSNGQGSYTGELFF. In nucleotides, the CDR3 is TGTGCCAGCAGCAACGGACAGGGGAGTTACACCGGGGAGCTGTTTTTT.

The chain has TRBV11-2 and TRBJ1-6; 9 nucleotides line up with TRBD1. Germline CDR1 is SGHAT and CDR2 is FQNNGV. V dropped 6 bases and J dropped 0; count of bases not matched to a gene: 6. CDR3 length: 17 residues. Here the CDR3 reads CASRPGTGSSYNSPLHF. CDR3 DNA: TGTGCCAGCAGACCCGGGACAGGGAGCTCCTATAATTCACCCCTCCACTTT.

This clone appeared once. The V gene is TRBV19, the J gene TRBJ1-2, with D unresolved. The germline V gene encodes CDR1 LNHDA and CDR2 SQIVND (reference sequence). Trimming took off 7 bases at V and 4 bases at J, with 10 bases between the two ends. The CDR3 has 12 residues. This CDR3 is CASTGGFYGYTF. Written as DNA, the CDR3 is TGTGCCAGTACGGGAGGGTTCTATGGCTACACCTTC.

The J gene is TRBJ2-1, the V gene TRBV7-9; tentative D call: TRBD2 (6 bases). Germline lookup yields CDR1 SEHNR and CDR2 FQNEAQ (reference sequence). This CDR3 has 11 residues. CDR3 bases: TGTGCTAGGGAGCTGTCGGGACTTCCGTTCTTC. Protein product: CARELSGLPFF. Full variable domain (outside the CDR3, taken from reference TRBV7-9 and TRBJ2-1): DTGVSQNPRHKITKRGQNVTFRCDPISEHNRLYWYRQTLGQGPEFLTYFQNEAQLEKSRLLSDRFSAERPKGSFSTLEIQRTEQGDSAMYLCARELSGLPFFGPGTRLTVL.

The CDR3 loop reads CASSDERQGKNTIYF. The CDR3 coding sequence is TGTGCCAGCAGTGATGAGAGACAGGGGAAAAACACCATATATTTT. The gene calls are TRBV2 and TRBJ1-3; 8 nucleotides align to TRBD1. The CDR3 sequence is 15 residues long. J gave up 6 bases and V 3 bases, and 7 bases lay outside the gene matches. The germline CDR1 and CDR2 sequences are SNHLY and FYNNEI.

This chain uses TRBV12-5 with TRBJ1-2, with D perhaps TRBD1 (6 bases). Germline assignment: CDR1 LGHNT and CDR2 FRNRAP. CDR3 length: 12 residues. V lost 4 bases, J lost 6 bases, and 9 bases lay in between. CDR3 coding DNA: TGTGCTAGTGGTTGGAACAGGGATGGCTACACCTTC. Translating it yields CASGWNRDGYTF.

V and J are TRBV30 and TRBJ2-1; 15 positions agree with TRBD2. This CDR3 region has 16 residues. V was clipped by 3 bases and J by 4 bases; unmatched bases: 4. Looked up from germline, CDR1 is GTSNPN and CDR2 is SVGIG (reference sequence). CDR3 region: CAWRGGLAGGYNEQFF. The CDR3 nucleotides are TGTGCCTGGAGGGGGGGACTAGCGGGGGGTTACAATGAGCAGTTCTTC.

This chain uses TRBV19 with TRBJ2-2; 10 bases fit TRBD1. CDR3 length: 14 amino acids. J lost 4 bases, V lost 8 bases, and 4 bases had no gene match. CDR1 and CDR2 from the germline V gene are LNHDA and SQIVND (reference sequence). CDR3 sequence (DNA): TGTGCCAGTTGGGGACAGGGGCGCACCGGGGAGCTGTTTTTT. Translation gives CASWGQGRTGELFF.

V is TRBV6-5 and J is TRBJ2-3; maybe TRBD1 (7 bases). V lost 4 bases and J lost 6, with 20 bases in between. This CDR3 spans 16 amino acids. Germline V lookup: CDR1 MNHEY, CDR2 SVGAGI. The CDR3, as DNA: TGTGCCAGCAGTTCCCCGAGAGCACAGGGGAGGGATACGCAGTATTTT. Translating it yields CASSSPRAQGRDTQYF.